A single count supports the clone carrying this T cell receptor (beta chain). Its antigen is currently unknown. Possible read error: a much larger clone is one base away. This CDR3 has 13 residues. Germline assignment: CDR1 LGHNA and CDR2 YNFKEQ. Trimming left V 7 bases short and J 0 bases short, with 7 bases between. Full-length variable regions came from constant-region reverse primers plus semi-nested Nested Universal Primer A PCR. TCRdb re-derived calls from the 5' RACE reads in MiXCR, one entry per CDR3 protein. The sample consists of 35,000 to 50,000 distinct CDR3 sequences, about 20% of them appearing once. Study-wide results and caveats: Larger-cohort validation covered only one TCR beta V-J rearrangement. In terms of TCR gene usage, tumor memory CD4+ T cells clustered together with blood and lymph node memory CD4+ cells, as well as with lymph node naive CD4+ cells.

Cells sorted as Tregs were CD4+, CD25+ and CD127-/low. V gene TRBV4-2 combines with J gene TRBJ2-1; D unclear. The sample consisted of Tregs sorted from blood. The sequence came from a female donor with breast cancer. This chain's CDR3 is CASTPRSYNEQFF. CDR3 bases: TGTGCCAGCACGCCCCGCTCCTACAATGAGCAGTTCTTC.